Listed below are T cell receptor beta chains from one sample, sequenced in a study of neoadjuvant anti-PD-1 for oral cavity cancer. Sequencing used immunoSEQ multiplex PCR; TCRdb keeps in-frame clones, though not all of them. The sample records about 14,000 clones, around 75% being singletons. Sequenced here: PBMCs, sampled before nivolumab (anti-PD-1) treatment. These receptors all stem from a person between 40 and 79 years old with oral cavity squamous cell carcinoma. Each CDR3 is given with its conserved first and last residue. Each record gives: CDR3 length, clone size, J gene, D gene, V gene, CDR3 protein, CDR3 DNA. A D gene is named only where the DNA matches it firmly. The size field is filled for only some rows; it gives once, few, many or a size class.

14 - TRBJ2-3 - TRBV7-3 CASSSQGGTDTQYF TGTGCCAGCAGCTCACAGGGTGGCACAGATACGCAGTATTTT
15 - TRBJ2-1 TRBD2 TRBV7-3 CASSLTRLAANEQFF TGTGCCAGCAGCTTAACGAGACTAGCAGCCAATGAGCAGTTCTTC
14 few TRBJ1-5 - TRBV30 CALTGQHSNQPQHF TGTGCTCTAACGGGGCAGCATAGCAATCAGCCCCAGCATTTT
13 - TRBJ2-5 TRBD2 TRBV5-6 CASRTSGKETQYF TGTGCCAGCAGGACTAGCGGGAAAGAGACCCAGTACTTC
15 few TRBJ2-2 - TRBV5-4 CASSLGMKEFGELFF TGTGCCAGCAGCTTGGGGATGAAGGAATTCGGGGAGCTGTTTTTT
13 - TRBJ2-3 - TRBV10-2 CASTRGQADTQYF TGCGCCAGCACTCGGGGGCAAGCAGATACGCAGTATTTT
14 - TRBJ2-4 - TRBV5-6 CASSLKQIETIQYF TGTGCCAGCAGCCTAAAACAGATTGAAACCATTCAGTACTTC
15 - TRBJ2-5 - TRBV2 CASTLGSGYQETQYF TGTGCCAGTACCCTGGGGAGCGGCTACCAAGAGACCCAGTACTTC
15 few TRBJ1-1 - TRBV5-1 CASSLGAGAVTEAFF TGCGCCAGCAGCTTGGGGGCAGGGGCGGTCACTGAAGCTTTCTTT
15 - TRBJ2-5 - TRBV5-4 CASSLAGWYQETQYF TGTGCCAGCAGCTTGGCGGGATGGTATCAAGAGACCCAGTACTTC
15 - TRBJ2-7 TRBD2 TRBV6-5 CASRTSGLSSYEQYF TGTGCCAGCAGAACTAGCGGGTTGAGCTCCTACGAGCAGTACTTC
14 - TRBJ1-2 - TRBV7-9 CASSATEIFYGYTF TGTGCCAGCAGCGCCACCGAAATTTTCTATGGCTACACCTTC
15 - TRBJ2-1 TRBD1 TRBV7-8 CASSTWTGARGEQFF TGTGCCAGCAGCACATGGACAGGGGCCAGGGGTGAGCAGTTCTTC